One TCR beta chain is described in this entry. Repertoires were generated with immunoSEQ multiplex PCR, while TCRdb's copy carries only in-frame clones and drops some. The sample shows roughly 63,000 clones, roughly nine tenths of them seen only once. This sample is part of a study of control samples from healthy donors and cancer patients. CDR1 is SGHRS, CDR2 YFSETQ, per germline. Trimming left V 2 bases short and J 5 bases short, with 10 bases between. The CDR3 runs 13 residues. The sequencing input was PBMCs. The origin of this receptor is a man in his forties or fifties with colorectal cancer. This chain uses TRBV5-1 with TRBJ1-1, with a possible D match to TRBD1 (5 bases). The CDR3 sequence is CASSLGTQTEAFF. CDR3 coding DNA: TGCGCCAGCAGCTTAGGGACGCAAACTGAAGCTTTCTTT.